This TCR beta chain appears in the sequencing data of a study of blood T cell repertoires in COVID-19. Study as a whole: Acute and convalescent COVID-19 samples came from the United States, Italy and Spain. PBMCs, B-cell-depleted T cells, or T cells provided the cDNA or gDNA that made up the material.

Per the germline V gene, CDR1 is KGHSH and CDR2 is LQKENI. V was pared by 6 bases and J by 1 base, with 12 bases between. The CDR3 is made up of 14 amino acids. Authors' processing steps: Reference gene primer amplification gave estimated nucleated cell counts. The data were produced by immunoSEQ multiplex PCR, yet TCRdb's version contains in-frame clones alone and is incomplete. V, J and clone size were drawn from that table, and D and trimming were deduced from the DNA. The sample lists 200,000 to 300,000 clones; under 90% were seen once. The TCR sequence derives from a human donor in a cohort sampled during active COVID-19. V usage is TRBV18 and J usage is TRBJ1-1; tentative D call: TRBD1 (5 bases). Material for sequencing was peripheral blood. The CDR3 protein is CASSTGGTNTEAFF. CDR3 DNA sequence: TGTGCCAGCTCCACAGGAGGGACGAACACTGAAGCTTTCTTT. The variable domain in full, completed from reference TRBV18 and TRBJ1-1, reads NAGVMQNPRHLVRRRGQEARLRCSPMKGHSHVYWYRQLPEEGLKFMVYLQKENIIDESGMPKERFSAEFPKEGPSILRIQQVVRGDSAAYFCASSTGGTNTEAFFGQGTRLTVV.